This T cell receptor beta chain was identified during a study of technical replicates of blood from several donors. Sequencing used immunoSEQ multiplex PCR; TCRdb keeps in-frame clones, though not all of them. The sample contains 80,000 to 100,000 clones, approximately 95% of which appear only once. The germline V gene encodes CDR1 LNHNV and CDR2 YYDKDF (reference sequence). This CDR3 has 15 residues. Trimming stripped 0 bases from V and 0 bases from J, with 6 bases between. Sequenced sample: T cells isolated from PBMCs. The clonotype comes from a human donor in good health. This chain connects TRBV15 to TRBJ2-1; D unresolved. The CDR3 protein is CATSRDPDSYNEQFF. The CDR3 DNA reads TGTGCCACCAGCAGAGATCCAGACTCCTACAATGAGCAGTTCTTC.